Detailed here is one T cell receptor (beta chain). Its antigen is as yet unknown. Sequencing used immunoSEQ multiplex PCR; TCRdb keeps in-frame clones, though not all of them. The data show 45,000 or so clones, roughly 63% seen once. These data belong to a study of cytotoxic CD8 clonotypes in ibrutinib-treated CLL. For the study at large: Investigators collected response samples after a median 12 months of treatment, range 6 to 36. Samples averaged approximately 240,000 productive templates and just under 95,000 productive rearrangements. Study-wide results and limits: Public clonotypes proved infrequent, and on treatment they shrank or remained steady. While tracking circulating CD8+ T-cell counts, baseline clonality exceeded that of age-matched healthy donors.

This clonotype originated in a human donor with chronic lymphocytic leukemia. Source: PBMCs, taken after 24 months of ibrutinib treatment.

The CDR3 DNA sequence: TGTGCCAGCACGGACCTGACACAAGAGACCCAGTACTTC. Protein: CASTDLTQETQYF. This rearrangement joins TRBV27 to TRBJ2-5; D not resolved. The germline gives CDR1 MNHEY, CDR2 SMNVEV (reference sequence). V was clipped by 7 bases and J by 2 bases, with 11 bases between them. This CDR3 is 13 amino acids long.